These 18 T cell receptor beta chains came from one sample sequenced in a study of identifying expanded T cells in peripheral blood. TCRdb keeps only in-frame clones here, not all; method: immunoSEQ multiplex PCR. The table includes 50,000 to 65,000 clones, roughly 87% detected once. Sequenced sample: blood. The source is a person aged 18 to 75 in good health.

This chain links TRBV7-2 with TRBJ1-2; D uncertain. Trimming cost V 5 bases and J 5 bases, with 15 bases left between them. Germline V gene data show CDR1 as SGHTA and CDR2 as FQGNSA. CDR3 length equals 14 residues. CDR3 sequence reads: CASSDPVGRYGYTF. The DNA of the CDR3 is TGTGCCAGCAGCGATCCGGTGGGGAGATATGGCTACACCTTC.

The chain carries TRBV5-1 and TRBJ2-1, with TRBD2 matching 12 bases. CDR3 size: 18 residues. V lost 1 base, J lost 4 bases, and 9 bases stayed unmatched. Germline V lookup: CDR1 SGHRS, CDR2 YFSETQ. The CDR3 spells CASSLSPTSGRTYNEQFF. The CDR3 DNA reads TGCGCCAGCAGCTTGTCCCCGACTAGCGGGAGAACGTACAATGAGCAGTTCTTC. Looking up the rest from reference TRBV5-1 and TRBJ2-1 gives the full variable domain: KAGVTQTPRYLIKTRGQQVTLSCSPISGHRSVSWYQQTPGQGLQFLFEYFSETQRNKGNFPGRFSGRQFSNSRSEMNVSTLELGDSALYLCASSLSPTSGRTYNEQFFGPGTRLTVL.

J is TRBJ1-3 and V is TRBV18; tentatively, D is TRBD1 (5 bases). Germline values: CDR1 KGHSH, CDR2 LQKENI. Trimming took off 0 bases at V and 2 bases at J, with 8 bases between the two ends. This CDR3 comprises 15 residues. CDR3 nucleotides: TGTGCCAGCTCACCACCGGTCAGGGCTGGAAACACCATATATTTT. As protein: CASSPPVRAGNTIYF.

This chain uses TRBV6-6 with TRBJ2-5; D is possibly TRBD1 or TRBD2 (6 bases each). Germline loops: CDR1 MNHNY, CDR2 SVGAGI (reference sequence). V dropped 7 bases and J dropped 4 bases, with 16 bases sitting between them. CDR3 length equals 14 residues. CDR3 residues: CASTSIGGGETQYF. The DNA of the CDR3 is TGTGCCAGCACCTCCATAGGAGGGGGAGAGACCCAGTACTTC.

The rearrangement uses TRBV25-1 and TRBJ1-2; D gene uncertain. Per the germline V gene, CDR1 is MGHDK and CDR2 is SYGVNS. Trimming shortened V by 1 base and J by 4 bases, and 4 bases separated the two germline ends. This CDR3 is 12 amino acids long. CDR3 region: CASSESIYGYTF. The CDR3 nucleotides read TGTGCCAGCAGTGAATCGATCTATGGCTACACCTTC.

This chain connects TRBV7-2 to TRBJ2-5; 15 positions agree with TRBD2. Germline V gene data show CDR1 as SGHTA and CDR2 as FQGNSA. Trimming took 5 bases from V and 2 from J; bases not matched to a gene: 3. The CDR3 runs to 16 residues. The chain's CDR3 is CASSAGLAGGQETQYF. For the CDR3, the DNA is TGTGCCAGCAGCGCAGGACTAGCGGGGGGGCAAGAGACCCAGTACTTC.

Here the CDR3 reads CASSLDWQGNQFF. The CDR3 DNA reads TGTGCCAGCAGCTTAGATTGGCAGGGTAACCAGTTCTTC. The chain couples TRBV11-3 to TRBJ2-1; tentatively, D is TRBD1 (5 bases). The CDR3 is 13 amino acids. V lost 0 bases and J 13 bases, leaving 13 bases between the germline ends. Germline V gene sequence: CDR1 SGHNT, CDR2 YENEEA.

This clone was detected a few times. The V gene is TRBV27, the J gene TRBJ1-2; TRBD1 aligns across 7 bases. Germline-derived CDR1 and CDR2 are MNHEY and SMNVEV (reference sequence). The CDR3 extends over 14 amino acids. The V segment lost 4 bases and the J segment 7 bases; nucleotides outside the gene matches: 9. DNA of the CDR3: TGTGCCAGCAGTTCGGATTCAGGGGGTCGTGGCTACACCTTC. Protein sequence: CASSSDSGGRGYTF.

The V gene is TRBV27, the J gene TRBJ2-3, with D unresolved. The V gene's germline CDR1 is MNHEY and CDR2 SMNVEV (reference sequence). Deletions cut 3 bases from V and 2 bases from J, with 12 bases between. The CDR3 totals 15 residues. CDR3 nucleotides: TGTGCCAGCAGTTTCGGTTTTCTACTCACAGATACGCAGTATTTT. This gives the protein CASSFGFLLTDTQYF.

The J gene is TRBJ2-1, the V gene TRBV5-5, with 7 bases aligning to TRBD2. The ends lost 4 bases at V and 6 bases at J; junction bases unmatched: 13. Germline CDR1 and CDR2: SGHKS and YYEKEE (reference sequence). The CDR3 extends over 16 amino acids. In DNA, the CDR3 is TGTGCCAGCAGCCCGTTTGCGGCTAGCGGACCCAATGAGCAGTTCTTC. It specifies CASSPFAASGPNEQFF.

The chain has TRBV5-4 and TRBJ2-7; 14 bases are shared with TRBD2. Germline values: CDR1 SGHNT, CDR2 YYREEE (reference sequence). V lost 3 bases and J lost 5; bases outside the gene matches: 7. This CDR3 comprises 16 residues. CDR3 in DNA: TGTGCCAGCAGCTCCCCAAGACTAGCGGGAGGGGACGAGCAGTACTTC. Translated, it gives CASSSPRLAGGDEQYF.

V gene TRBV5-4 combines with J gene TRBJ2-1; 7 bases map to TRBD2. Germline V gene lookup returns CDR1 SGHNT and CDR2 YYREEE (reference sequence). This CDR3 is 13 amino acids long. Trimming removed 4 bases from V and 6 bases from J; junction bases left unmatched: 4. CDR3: CASSPRESNEQFF. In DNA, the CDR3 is TGTGCCAGCAGCCCGCGGGAGTCCAATGAGCAGTTCTTC.

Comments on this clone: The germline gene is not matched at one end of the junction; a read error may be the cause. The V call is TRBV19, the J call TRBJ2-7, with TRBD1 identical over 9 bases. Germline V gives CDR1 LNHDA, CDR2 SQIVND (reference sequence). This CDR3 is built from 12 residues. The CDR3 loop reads CASSHQGTGLLF. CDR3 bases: TGTGCCAGTAGTCACCAAGGGACAGGGTTGCTCTTC. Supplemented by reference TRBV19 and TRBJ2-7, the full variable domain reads DGGITQSPKYLFRKEGQNVTLSCEQNLNHDAMYWYRQDPGQGLRLIYYSQIVNDFQKGDIAEGYSVSREKKESFPLTVTSAQKNPTAFYLCASSHQGTGLLFGPGTRLTVT.

The CDR3 DNA sequence: TGTGCCAGCAGCGGATACCGGGACAGAATCTATGGCTACACCTTC. Translating gives CASSGYRDRIYGYTF. The chain uses TRBV21-1 and TRBJ1-2; the D call of TRBD1 is as the table states it, not checked on the DNA. TRBV21-1 is an annotated pseudogene. The CDR3 loop spans 15 amino acids.

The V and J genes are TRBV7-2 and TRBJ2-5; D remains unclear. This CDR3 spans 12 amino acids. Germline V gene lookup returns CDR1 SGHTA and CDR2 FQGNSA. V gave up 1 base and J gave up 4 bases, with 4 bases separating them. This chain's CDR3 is CASSLVGETQYF. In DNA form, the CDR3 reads TGTGCCAGCAGCTTAGTTGGAGAGACCCAGTACTTC.

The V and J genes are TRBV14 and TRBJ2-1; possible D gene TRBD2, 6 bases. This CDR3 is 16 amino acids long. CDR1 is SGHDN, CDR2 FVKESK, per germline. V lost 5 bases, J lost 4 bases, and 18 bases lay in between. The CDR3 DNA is TGTGCCAGCAGCGAGCACAGGAGGGCGCGATACAATGAGCAGTTCTTC. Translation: CASSEHRRARYNEQFF.

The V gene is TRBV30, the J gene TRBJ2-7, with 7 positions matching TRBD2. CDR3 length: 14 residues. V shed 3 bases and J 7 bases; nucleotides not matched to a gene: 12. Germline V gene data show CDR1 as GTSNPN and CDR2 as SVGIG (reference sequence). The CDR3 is CAWSAGLSVREQYF. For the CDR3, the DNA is TGTGCCTGGAGCGCGGGACTATCCGTTCGGGAGCAGTACTTC.

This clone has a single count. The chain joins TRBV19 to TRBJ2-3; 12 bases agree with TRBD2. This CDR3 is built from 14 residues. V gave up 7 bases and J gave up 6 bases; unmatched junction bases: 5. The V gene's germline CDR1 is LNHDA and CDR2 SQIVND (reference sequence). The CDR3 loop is CASTWGTSGDTQYF. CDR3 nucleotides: TGTGCCAGTACATGGGGGACTAGCGGGGATACGCAGTATTTT. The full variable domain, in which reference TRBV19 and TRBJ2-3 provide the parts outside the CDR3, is DGGITQSPKYLFRKEGQNVTLSCEQNLNHDAMYWYRQDPGQGLRLIYYSQIVNDFQKGDIAEGYSVSREKKESFPLTVTSAQKNPTAFYLCASTWGTSGDTQYFGPGTRLTVL.